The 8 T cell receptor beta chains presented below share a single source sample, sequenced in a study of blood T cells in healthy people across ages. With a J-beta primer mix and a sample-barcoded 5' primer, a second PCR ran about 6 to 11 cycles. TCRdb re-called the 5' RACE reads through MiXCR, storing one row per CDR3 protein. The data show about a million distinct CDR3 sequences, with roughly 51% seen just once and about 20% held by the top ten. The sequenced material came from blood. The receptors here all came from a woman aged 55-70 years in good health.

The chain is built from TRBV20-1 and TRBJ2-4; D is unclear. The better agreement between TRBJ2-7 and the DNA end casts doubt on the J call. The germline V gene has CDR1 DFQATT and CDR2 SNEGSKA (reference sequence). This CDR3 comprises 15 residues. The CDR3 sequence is CSARDARQSATEQYF. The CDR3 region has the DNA TGCAGTGCTAGAGATGCGAGACAAAGCGCTACCGAGCAGTACTTC.

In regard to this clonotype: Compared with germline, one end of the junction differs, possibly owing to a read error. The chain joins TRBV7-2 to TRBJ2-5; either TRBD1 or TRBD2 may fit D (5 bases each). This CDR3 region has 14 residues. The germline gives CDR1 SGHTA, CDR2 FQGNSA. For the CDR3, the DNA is TGTGCCAGCAGCTTAGCAGGGGACCAAGAGGCCCAGTACTTC. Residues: CASSLAGDQEAQYF.

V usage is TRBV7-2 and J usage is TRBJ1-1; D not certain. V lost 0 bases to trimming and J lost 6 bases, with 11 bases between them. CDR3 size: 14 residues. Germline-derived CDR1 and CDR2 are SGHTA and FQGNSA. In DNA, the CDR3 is TGTGCCAGCAGCTTAGCTTTCGGACCGGCTGAAGCTTTCTTT. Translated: CASSLAFGPAEAFF.

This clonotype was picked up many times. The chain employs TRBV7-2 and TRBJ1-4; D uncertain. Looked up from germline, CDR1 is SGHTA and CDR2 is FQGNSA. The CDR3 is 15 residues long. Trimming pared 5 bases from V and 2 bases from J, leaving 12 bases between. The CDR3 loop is CASSRTPRTNEKLFF. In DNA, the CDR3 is TGTGCCAGCAGCCGCACCCCCCGCACTAATGAAAAACTGTTTTTT.

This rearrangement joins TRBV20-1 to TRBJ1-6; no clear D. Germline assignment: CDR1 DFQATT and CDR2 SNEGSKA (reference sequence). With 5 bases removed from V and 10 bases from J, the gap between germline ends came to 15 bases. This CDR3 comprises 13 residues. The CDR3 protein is CSALGPQSSPLHF. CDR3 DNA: TGCAGTGCTCTAGGGCCTCAAAGCTCACCCCTCCACTTT.

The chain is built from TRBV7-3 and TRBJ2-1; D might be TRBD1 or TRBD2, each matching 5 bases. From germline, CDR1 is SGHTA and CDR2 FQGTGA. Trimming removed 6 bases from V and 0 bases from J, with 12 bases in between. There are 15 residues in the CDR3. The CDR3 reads CASSPEGISYNEQFF. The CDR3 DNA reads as TGTGCCAGCAGTCCAGAGGGGATCTCCTACAATGAGCAGTTCTTC. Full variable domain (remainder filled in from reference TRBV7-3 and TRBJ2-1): GAGVSQTPSNKVTEKGKYVELRCDPISGHTALYWYRQSLGQGPEFLIYFQGTGAADDSGLPNDRFFAVRPEGSVSTLKIQRTERGDSAVYLCASSPEGISYNEQFFGPGTRLTVL.

The CDR3 region is CASSGGTGHGYTF. The CDR3, as DNA: TGTGCCAGCAGCGGCGGGACAGGCCATGGCTACACCTTC. The chain couples TRBV9 to TRBJ1-2, with 8 nucleotides matching TRBD1. The CDR3 sequence is 13 residues long. Germline trimming cut 3 bases from V and 6 bases from J; bases unmatched to any gene: 4. Germline V gives CDR1 SGDLS, CDR2 YYNGEE.

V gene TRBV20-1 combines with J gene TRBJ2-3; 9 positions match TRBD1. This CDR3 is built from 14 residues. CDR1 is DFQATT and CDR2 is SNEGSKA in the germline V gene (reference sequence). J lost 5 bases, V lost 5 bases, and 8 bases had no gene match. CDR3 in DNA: TGCAGTGCTCCAACACAGGGGGCATTAGATACGCAGTATTTT. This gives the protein CSAPTQGALDTQYF.